The T cell receptor beta chain described here comes from a study of blood T cell repertoires in COVID-19. Study summary: From the United States, Italy and Spain came samples of acute and convalescent COVID-19. T cells, B-cell-depleted T cells, or PBMCs supplied cDNA or gDNA.

Study processing details: Reference gene primers were amplified, and this amplification served to estimate nucleated cell counts. Profiled with immunoSEQ multiplex PCR; TCRdb holds only in-frame clones, not every one. V and J calls and clone size are as listed in that table; D and trimming were resolved from the DNA. The sample records 100,000 to 150,000 clones, roughly 90% being singletons. In germline, CDR1 is SGHRS, CDR2 YFSETQ. The CDR3 sequence is 14 residues long. Germline trimming cut 2 bases from V and 3 bases from J; bases unmatched to any gene: 5. The specimen sequenced was PBMCs or T cells enriched from blood (not recorded which). The clonotype comes from a woman between 45 and 60 years old who had recovered from COVID-19. This chain links TRBV5-1 with TRBJ2-7; 7 nucleotides align to TRBD1. This chain's CDR3 is CASSLGDSDYEQYF. CDR3 in DNA: TGCGCCAGCAGCTTAGGGGACAGCGACTACGAGCAGTACTTC. The variable domain in full, completed from reference TRBV5-1 and TRBJ2-7, reads KAGVTQTPRYLIKTRGQQVTLSCSPISGHRSVSWYQQTPGQGLQFLFEYFSETQRNKGNFPGRFSGRQFSNSRSEMNVSTLELGDSALYLCASSLGDSDYEQYFGPGTRLTVT.